This T cell receptor beta chain was recorded in a study of T cells expressing NK-cell markers. For the study at large: The authors derived TCR beta repertoires from sorted CD3+CD56+NKG2C+, CD3+CD56+NKG2C- and CD3+CD56-NKG2C+ T cells. Out of eight donors sequenced, seven tested HCMV-seropositive and the remaining one seronegative.

After re-calling the 5' RACE reads, TCRdb lists one entry per CDR3 protein, DNA absent. This table lists a few hundred thousand distinct CDR3 sequences. Germline V gene lookup returns CDR1 SGHRS and CDR2 YFSETQ. The CDR3 is 15 amino acids. This TCR came from a man between 18 and 69 years old in good health. Sequenced sample: blood T cells: a sorted CD56 or NKG2C T cell subset, CD4+ or CD8+ T cells, or bulk PBMC T cells (not recorded which). This chain connects TRBV5-1 to TRBJ1-4. The CDR3 is CASSLIVGTNEKLFF.